The T cell receptor (beta chain) under discussion was sequenced for a study of metastatic and nonmetastatic thyroid tumors. Each patient came to thyroid surgery without any prior treatment (of any kind). Per the germline V gene, CDR1 is DFQATT and CDR2 is SNEGSKA (reference sequence). V was clipped by 3 bases and J by 5 bases; unmatched bases: 12. The CDR3 extends over 15 amino acids. TCRdb reanalyzed the PCR reads with MiXCR. Seen here are about 41,000 clones, approximately 28% observed once, and the top ten hold around 9.6%. Sequencing was carried out using blood. V is TRBV20-1 and J is TRBJ1-1; TRBD1 aligns across 7 bases. The TCR originated in a male donor with papillary thyroid cancer or a benign thyroid nodule (not recorded which). Some clones in this sample may be carry-over from other donors' samples. The CDR3 coding sequence is TGCAGTGCTAGTCCAGGGGGGCTACGTCTGACTGAAGCTTTCTTT. Its translation: CSASPGGLRLTEAFF.